Presented here are 27 T cell receptor beta chains from one specimen sequenced in a study of shared clonotypes between healthy human individuals. The naive CD8 subset, CD45RO-negative cells positively selected for CCR7, excluded terminally differentiated effector memory CD45RA+ cells. Measured with immunoSEQ multiplex PCR; TCRdb has only the in-frame clones, and not every one. The table lists about 590,000 clones, around 95% of them singletons, with around 0.097% in the top ten. Sequencing was carried out using naive CD8+ T cells sorted from blood. The receptor source for this set is a woman aged 25 to 39 in good health.

V is TRBV2 and J is TRBJ2-3; TRBD2 agrees at 9 bases. CDR1 and CDR2 (germline): SNHLY, FYNNEI. J gave up 1 base and V 3 bases, and 5 bases lay outside the gene matches. The CDR3 spans 16 residues. The chain's CDR3 is CASSEVAGVGTDTQYF. CDR3 DNA sequence: TGTGCCAGCAGTGAGGTAGCGGGAGTAGGCACAGATACGCAGTATTTT.

The gene calls are TRBV9 and TRBJ1-5; possibly TRBD1 for D (5 bases). From germline, CDR1 is SGDLS and CDR2 YYNGEE. This CDR3 is 14 amino acids long. The V and J ends lost 4 bases and 7 bases respectively, with 15 bases between them. CDR3 protein: CASSPGGEGQPQHF. The CDR3 DNA is TGTGCCAGCAGCCCCGGGGGGGAAGGACAGCCCCAGCATTTT.

The J gene is TRBJ2-1, the V gene TRBV10-3; D might be TRBD1 (5 bases). The CDR3 spans 13 residues. Germline assignment: CDR1 ENHRY and CDR2 SYGVKD. The germline V and J ends were trimmed by 6 bases and 6 bases, with 12 bases remaining between them. As DNA, the CDR3 is TGTGCCATCAGGAATCTGGACACCAATGAGCAGTTCTTC. Translated: CAIRNLDTNEQFF.

The chain uses TRBV15 and TRBJ2-1; D perhaps matches TRBD2 (6 bases). CDR1 LNHNV and CDR2 YYDKDF come from the germline V gene (reference sequence). V lost 6 bases to trimming and J lost 0 bases, with 12 bases between them. The CDR3 runs 15 residues. CDR3 amino acids: CATRGDFSSYNEQFF. CDR3 coding DNA: TGTGCCACCAGAGGGGACTTTAGCTCCTACAATGAGCAGTTCTTC.

V usage is TRBV13 and J usage is TRBJ1-1; D is possibly TRBD1 (6 bases). The CDR3 covers 17 residues. With 5 bases removed from V and 1 base from J, the gap between germline ends came to 20 bases. From germline, CDR1 is PRHDT and CDR2 FYEKMQ (reference sequence). For the CDR3, the DNA is TGTGCCAGCAGCGCCATTATTCAGGGGTTTGAGAACACTGAAGCTTTCTTT. It encodes CASSAIIQGFENTEAFF.

This clone was detected only a few times. This chain connects TRBV6-1 to TRBJ2-2; D is unclear. CDR1 and CDR2 (germline): MNHNS, SASEGT. This CDR3 spans 15 amino acids. Trimming cost V 7 bases and J 0 bases, with 12 bases left between them. The CDR3 reads CASTSRQSNTGELFF. DNA of the CDR3: TGTGCCAGCACTTCCAGGCAGTCGAACACCGGGGAGCTGTTTTTT.

V gene TRBV5-4 combines with J gene TRBJ2-3, with 7 bases that match TRBD2. The germline V gene has CDR1 SGHNT and CDR2 YYREEE (reference sequence). The junction had 3 bases not matched to a gene; V was cut back by 5 bases and J by 0 bases. The CDR3 spans 14 residues. This CDR3 reads CASRLSGSTDTQYF. The CDR3 DNA sequence: TGTGCCAGCAGGCTTAGCGGGAGCACAGATACGCAGTATTTT.

The gene calls are TRBV28 and TRBJ2-1, with 11 bases aligning to TRBD1. V lost 6 bases, J lost 6 bases, and 10 bases stayed unmatched. The CDR3 has 16 residues. Germline CDR1 is MDHEN and CDR2 is SYDVKM. The CDR3 region has the DNA TGTGCCAGCAGGTTCACCGGGACAGGGGGAATCAATGAGCAGTTCTTC. This sequence encodes CASRFTGTGGINEQFF.

This chain connects TRBV11-2 to TRBJ2-7; tentatively, D is TRBD2 (7 bases). V lost 0 bases, J lost 2 bases, and 14 bases lay in between. This CDR3 comprises 16 residues. The germline V gene has CDR1 SGHAT and CDR2 FQNNGV. CDR3 coding DNA: TGTGCCAGCAGCTTAGATCACCGGGGGGCCACCTACGAGCAGTACTTC. Translating it yields CASSLDHRGATYEQYF. Drawing the rest from reference TRBV11-2 and TRBJ2-7, the complete variable domain is EAGVAQSPRYKIIEKRQSVAFWCNPISGHATLYWYQQILGQGPKLLIQFQNNGVVDDSQLPKDRFSAERLKGVDSTLKIQPAKLEDSAVYLCASSLDHRGATYEQYFGPGTRLTVT.

V gene TRBV27 combines with J gene TRBJ1-2; 7 positions match TRBD1. Germline V gene lookup returns CDR1 MNHEY and CDR2 SMNVEV (reference sequence). This CDR3 spans 13 amino acids. J lost 2 bases, V lost 5 bases, and 2 bases had no gene match. CDR3 loop: CASSGTANYGYTF. CDR3 nucleotide sequence: TGTGCCAGCAGTGGGACAGCGAACTATGGCTACACCTTC.

The rearrangement joins TRBV7-9 to TRBJ2-7, with D unclear. Trimming left V 4 bases short and J 3 bases short, with 10 bases between. Germline lookup yields CDR1 SEHNR and CDR2 FQNEAQ (reference sequence). There are 13 residues in the CDR3. The CDR3 spells CASSSRVSYEQYF. CDR3 sequence (DNA): TGTGCCAGCAGCTCGCGAGTCAGCTACGAGCAGTACTTC. Based on the CDR3 plus reference TRBV7-9 and TRBJ2-7, the full variable domain is DTGVSQNPRHKITKRGQNVTFRCDPISEHNRLYWYRQTLGQGPEFLTYFQNEAQLEKSRLLSDRFSAERPKGSFSTLEIQRTEQGDSAMYLCASSSRVSYEQYFGPGTRLTVT.

V and J are TRBV4-2 and TRBJ2-3, with 10 nucleotides matching TRBD2. Losses at the gene ends were 0 bases for V and 6 bases for J; bases not matched to a gene: 9. Germline V gives CDR1 LGHNA, CDR2 YNFKEQ. This CDR3 has 17 residues. The CDR3 DNA reads TGTGCCAGCAGCCAAGATTGGTCTAGCGGGAGTTCGGATACGCAGTATTTT. Amino acids: CASSQDWSSGSSDTQYF.

The rearrangement joins TRBV4-1 to TRBJ2-1, with 14 bases matching TRBD2. Trimming at V came to 0 bases and at J to 7 bases, leaving 20 bases not matched to a gene. The CDR3 has 22 residues. The germline CDR1 and CDR2 sequences are MGHRA and YSYEKL. The CDR3 spells CASSQDLWDGLAGGPSGNEQFF. The DNA for the CDR3 is TGCGCCAGCAGCCAAGATCTTTGGGATGGACTAGCGGGAGGCCCCTCGGGGAATGAGCAGTTCTTC.

Comments on this clone: At the DNA level, this CDR3 is encoded by other sequences in the same sample as well. This sequence joins TRBV7-9 and TRBJ2-1, with D perhaps given as TRBD1 or TRBD2 (5 bases each). There are 15 residues in the CDR3. Germline V gene data show CDR1 as SEHNR and CDR2 as FQNEAQ (reference sequence). V gave up 2 bases and J gave up 0 bases, with 8 bases separating them. For the CDR3, the DNA is TGTGCCAGCAGCTTACCAGGGAGCTCCTACAATGAGCAGTTCTTC. It codes for CASSLPGSSYNEQFF.

The chain has TRBV7-6 and TRBJ2-1, with 10 positions matching TRBD2. This CDR3 has 16 amino acids. The germline V gene has CDR1 SGHVS and CDR2 FNYEAQ. V lost 1 base, J lost 7 bases, and 7 bases stayed unmatched. This CDR3 reads CASSLVLAGAKNEQFF. As DNA, the CDR3 is TGTGCCAGCAGCTTAGTTCTAGCGGGAGCCAAGAATGAGCAGTTCTTC. Full variable domain (missing parts from reference TRBV7-6 and TRBJ2-1): GAGVSQSPRYKVTKRGQDVALRCDPISGHVSLYWYRQALGQGPEFLTYFNYEAQQDKSGLPNDRFSAERPEGSISTLTIQRTEQRDSAMYRCASSLVLAGAKNEQFFGPGTRLTVL.

V gene TRBV7-2 combines with J gene TRBJ1-3; the match to TRBD1 covers 8 bases. This CDR3 spans 15 amino acids. Unmatched junction bases numbered 4, after V lost 4 bases and J lost 2 bases. Per germline, CDR1 SGHTA and CDR2 FQGNSA. Here the CDR3 reads CASSWDRFTGNTIYF. The CDR3 region has the DNA TGTGCCAGCAGCTGGGACAGGTTTACTGGAAACACCATATATTTT.

This CDR3 is CASARGTDTSEEQFF. The CDR3 region has the DNA TGTGCCAGCGCTCGAGGAACGGACACCTCAGAGGAGCAGTTCTTC. V is TRBV11-2 and J is TRBJ2-1; tentative D call: TRBD1 (5 bases). The V gene's germline CDR1 is SGHAT and CDR2 FQNNGV. The V end was cut by 8 bases, the J end by 10 bases, with 24 bases between. CDR3 length equals 15 residues.

The rearrangement joins TRBV4-1 to TRBJ2-7; 7 bases match TRBD1. The V gene end was trimmed by 5 bases and the J gene end by 3 bases; junction bases not matched to a gene: 7. Germline CDR1 reads MGHRA; CDR2 reads YSYEKL. This CDR3 region has 14 residues. This CDR3 reads CASSANRGGYEQYF. The DNA of the CDR3 is TGCGCCAGCAGCGCCAACAGGGGCGGCTACGAGCAGTACTTC.

The chain uses TRBV29-1 and TRBJ2-1, with a weak D call TRBD1 (5 bases). V lost 0 bases and J lost 3, with 15 bases in between. Per the germline V gene, CDR1 is SQVTM and CDR2 is ANQGSEA. The CDR3 covers 16 residues. Written as DNA, the CDR3 is TGCAGCGTTGAAGATCTAGACAGAGAAGACTACAATGAGCAGTTCTTC. This gives the protein CSVEDLDREDYNEQFF.

The V gene is TRBV29-1, the J gene TRBJ2-1; tentative D call: TRBD1 (5 bases). In germline, CDR1 is SQVTM, CDR2 ANQGSEA. The V end was cut by 1 base, the J end by 3 bases, with 10 bases between. The CDR3 has 14 residues. The CDR3 loop reads CSVEVPGIYNEQFF. CDR3 DNA sequence: TGCAGCGTTGAAGTCCCAGGGATCTACAATGAGCAGTTCTTC.

The table lists this clone with a few counts. The chain couples TRBV18 to TRBJ2-2; the D is unclear. The V end lost 2 bases, the J end lost 0 bases, and 13 bases lay between the germline ends. Germline CDR1 reads KGHSH; CDR2 reads LQKENI. The CDR3 spans 17 residues. The CDR3 region is CASSPVPPGTNTGELFF. In nucleotides, the CDR3 is TGTGCCAGCTCACCAGTCCCCCCTGGGACGAACACCGGGGAGCTGTTTTTT.

The chain uses TRBV29-1 and TRBJ1-2; D is ambiguous. Trimming removed 2 bases at V and 3 bases at J, with 16 bases between. The CDR3 loop spans 15 amino acids. CDR1 and CDR2 (germline): SQVTM, ANQGSEA. The CDR3 DNA follows: TGCAGCGTTGAAAACAGCCCGCCCCAGGACTATGGCTACACCTTC. Protein product: CSVENSPPQDYGYTF.

The genes are TRBV19 and TRBJ2-7, with 8 bases that match TRBD2. This CDR3 region has 15 residues. Germline trimming cut 3 bases from V and 3 bases from J; bases unmatched to any gene: 7. Germline V gene lookup returns CDR1 LNHDA and CDR2 SQIVND (reference sequence). The CDR3 region is CASSIESGRSYEQYF. In nucleotides, the CDR3 is TGTGCCAGTAGTATTGAGAGCGGGAGAAGCTACGAGCAGTACTTC.

This chain joins TRBV30 and TRBJ2-1, with D possibly matching TRBD2 (5 bases). Germline V gene data show CDR1 as GTSNPN and CDR2 as SVGIG (reference sequence). The germline V and J ends were trimmed by 2 bases and 2 bases, with 13 bases remaining between them. This CDR3 region has 15 residues. The CDR3 region has the DNA TGTGCCTGGAGTCCAATCGACGGGACCTACAATGAGCAGTTCTTC. Translating gives CAWSPIDGTYNEQFF. Drawing the rest from reference TRBV30 and TRBJ2-1, the complete variable domain is SQTIHQWPATLVQPVGSPLSLECTVEGTSNPNLYWYRQAAGRGLQLLFYSVGIGQISSEVPQNLSASRPQDRQFILSSKKLLLSDSGFYLCAWSPIDGTYNEQFFGPGTRLTVL.

V gene TRBV5-1 combines with J gene TRBJ1-1; D gene uncertain. From germline, CDR1 is SGHRS and CDR2 YFSETQ. Between the trimmed V and J ends, which lost 3 bases and 7 bases, there was a span of 10 bases. This CDR3 is 12 amino acids long. The CDR3 reads CASSSDGLEAFF. The CDR3 DNA reads TGCGCCAGCAGCTCGGACGGACTTGAAGCTTTCTTT.

This clone was seen a single time. This chain uses TRBV13 with TRBJ2-7, with TRBD1 matching 9 bases. Germline trimming cut 5 bases from V and 7 bases from J; bases unmatched to any gene: 6. There are 13 residues in the CDR3. Germline V gene sequence: CDR1 PRHDT, CDR2 FYEKMQ (reference sequence). The CDR3 here is CASSLGTGSEQYF. In DNA form, the CDR3 reads TGTGCCAGCAGCCTCGGGACAGGGAGTGAGCAGTACTTC.

The V and J genes are TRBV5-5 and TRBJ1-4; 9 nucleotides agree with TRBD1. The V segment lost 4 bases and the J segment 4 bases; nucleotides outside the gene matches: 8. CDR3 length equals 16 residues. Germline values: CDR1 SGHKS, CDR2 YYEKEE (reference sequence). This CDR3 is CASSPDDRGDNEKLFF. CDR3 nucleotide sequence: TGTGCCAGCAGCCCGGATGACAGGGGGGATAATGAAAAACTGTTTTTT. The full variable domain, in which reference TRBV5-5 and TRBJ1-4 provide the parts outside the CDR3, is DAGVTQSPTHLIKTRGQQVTLRCSPISGHKSVSWYQQVLGQGPQFIFQYYEKEERGRGNFPDRFSARQFPNYSSELNVNALLLGDSALYLCASSPDDRGDNEKLFFGSGTQLSVL.